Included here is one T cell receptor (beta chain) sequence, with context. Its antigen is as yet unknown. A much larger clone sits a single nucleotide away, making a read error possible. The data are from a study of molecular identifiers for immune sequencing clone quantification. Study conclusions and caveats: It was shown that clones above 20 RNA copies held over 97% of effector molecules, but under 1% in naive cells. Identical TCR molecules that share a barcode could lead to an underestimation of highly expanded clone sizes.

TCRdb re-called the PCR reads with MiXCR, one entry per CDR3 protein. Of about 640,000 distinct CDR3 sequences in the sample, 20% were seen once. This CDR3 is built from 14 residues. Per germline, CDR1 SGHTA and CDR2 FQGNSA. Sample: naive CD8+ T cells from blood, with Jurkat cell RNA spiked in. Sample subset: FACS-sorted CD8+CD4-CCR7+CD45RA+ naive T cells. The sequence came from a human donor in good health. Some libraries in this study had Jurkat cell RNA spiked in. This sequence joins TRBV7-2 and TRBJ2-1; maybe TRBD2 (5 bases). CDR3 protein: CACSLVVRGNEQFF. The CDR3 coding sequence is TGTGCCTGCAGCTTAGTAGTCCGGGGCAATGAGCAGTTCTTC. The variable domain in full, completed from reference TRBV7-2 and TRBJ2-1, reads GAGVSQSPSNKVTEKGKDVELRCDPISGHTALYWYRQSLGQGLEFLIYFQGNSAPDKSGLPSDRFSAERTGGSVSTLTIQRTQQEDSAVYLCACSLVVRGNEQFFGPGTRLTVL.